A single T cell receptor (beta chain) is shown here with its context. This CDR3 is built from 17 residues. V gave up 8 bases and J gave up 2 bases; unmatched junction bases: 13. Per the germline V gene, CDR1 is MNHEY and CDR2 is SMNVEV (reference sequence). The data derive from a study of blood T cell repertoires in COVID-19. About the study: The analysed material was cDNA or gDNA that came from T cells, B-cell-depleted T cells, or PBMCs.

All enrollees were roughly 18 to 100 years old and from 20 to 30 US areas. In the study's own analysis: For nucleated cells, counts were estimated from reference gene primer amplification. Data came from immunoSEQ multiplex PCR; TCRdb stores just in-frame clones and leaves some out. The V and J calls and clone size were taken over from that table, and D and trimming were inferred from the DNA. The table includes roughly 180,000 clones, over 70% detected once. The chain carries TRBV27 and TRBJ2-5; 11 nucleotides agree with TRBD2. This receptor was identified in an older woman who had recovered from COVID-19. Sample: PBMCs or T cells enriched from blood (not recorded which). The CDR3 is CASGRPSGRFGQETQYF. CDR3 bases: TGTGCCAGCGGGAGGCCTAGCGGGAGGTTTGGGCAAGAGACCCAGTACTTC.